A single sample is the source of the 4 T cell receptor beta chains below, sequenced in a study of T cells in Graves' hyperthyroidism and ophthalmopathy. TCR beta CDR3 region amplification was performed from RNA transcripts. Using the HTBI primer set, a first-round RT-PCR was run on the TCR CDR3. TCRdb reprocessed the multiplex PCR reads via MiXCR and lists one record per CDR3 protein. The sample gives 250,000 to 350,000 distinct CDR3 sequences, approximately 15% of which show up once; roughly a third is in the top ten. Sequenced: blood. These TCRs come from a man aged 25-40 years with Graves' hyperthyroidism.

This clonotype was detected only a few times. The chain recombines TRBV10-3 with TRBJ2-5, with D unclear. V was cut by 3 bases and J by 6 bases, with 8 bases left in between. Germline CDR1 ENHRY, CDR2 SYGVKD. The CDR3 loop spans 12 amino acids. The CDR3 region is CAISDASQTQYF. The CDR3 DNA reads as TGTGCCATCAGTGATGCCTCCCAGACCCAGTACTTC.

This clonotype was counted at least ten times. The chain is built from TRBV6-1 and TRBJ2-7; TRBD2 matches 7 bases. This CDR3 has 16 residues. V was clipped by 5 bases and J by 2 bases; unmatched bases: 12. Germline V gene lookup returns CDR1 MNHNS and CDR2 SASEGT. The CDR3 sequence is CASSYFPAGATYEQYF. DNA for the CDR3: TGTGCCAGCAGTTATTTCCCGGCGGGAGCCACCTACGAGCAGTACTTC.

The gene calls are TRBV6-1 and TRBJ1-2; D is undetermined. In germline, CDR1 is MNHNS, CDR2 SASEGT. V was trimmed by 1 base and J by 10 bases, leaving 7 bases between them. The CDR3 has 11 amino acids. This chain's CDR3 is CASSEGVHYTF. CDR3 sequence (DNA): TGTGCCAGCAGTGAAGGGGTGCACTACACCTTC.

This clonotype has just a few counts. CDR3 DNA: TGCGCCAGCAGCCAAGTTGGGACTAGCGGACCGAACACCGGGGAGCTGTTTTTT. Translating it yields CASSQVGTSGPNTGELFF. The rearrangement uses TRBV4-1 and TRBJ2-2; 11 bases are shared with TRBD2. The germline gives CDR1 MGHRA, CDR2 YSYEKL. The J segment lost 0 bases and the V segment lost 1 base, leaving 4 bases of the junction unmatched. The CDR3 loop spans 18 amino acids.